A single sample gave rise to the 19 T cell receptor beta chains below, sequenced in a study of blood T cell repertoires in COVID-19. TCRdb's table, derived via immunoSEQ multiplex PCR, lists solely in-frame clones and lacks some. This table has approximately 200,000 clones, 70% to 90% appearing once. The sequenced material came from peripheral blood. These receptors were collected from a man aged 55 to 70 with acute or convalescent COVID-19.

This sequence joins TRBV5-1 and TRBJ2-1; 14 nucleotides agree with TRBD2. The germline gives CDR1 SGHRS, CDR2 YFSETQ. V gave up 4 bases and J gave up 7 bases; unmatched junction bases: 4. The CDR3 has 15 amino acids. The CDR3 reads CASSTGLAGGNEQFF. CDR3 DNA: TGCGCCAGCAGCACCGGACTAGCGGGAGGTAATGAGCAGTTCTTC.

V gene TRBV28 combines with J gene TRBJ2-1; D may be TRBD2 (6 bases). Germline CDR1 and CDR2: MDHEN and SYDVKM. Trimming pared 1 base from V and 12 bases from J, leaving 19 bases between. The CDR3 contains 15 residues. CDR3 sequence reads: CASSLSGDAVIVQFF. Written as DNA, the CDR3 is TGTGCCAGCAGTTTATCGGGGGACGCAGTTATTGTGCAGTTCTTC.

V is TRBV18 and J is TRBJ1-4; D is possibly TRBD1 (5 bases). CDR3 size: 14 residues. Germline CDR1 and CDR2: KGHSH and LQKENI. V was shortened by 4 bases and J by 4 bases, with 10 bases between the two germline ends. CDR3 nucleotide sequence: TGTGCCAGCTCACATGGGGCAATTAATGAAAAACTGTTTTTT. This sequence encodes CASSHGAINEKLFF.

The chain employs TRBV19 and TRBJ2-3; no clear D gene. The CDR3 spans 14 residues. CDR1 is LNHDA, CDR2 SQIVND, per germline (reference sequence). V gave up 7 bases and J gave up 0 bases, with 11 bases separating them. The CDR3 region has the DNA TGTGCCAGTACCGAGCGTGAAAGCACAGATACGCAGTATTTT. Protein sequence: CASTERESTDTQYF.

The chain combines TRBV5-4 with TRBJ2-5; the D gene is possibly TRBD1 (5 bases). Between the trimmed V and J ends, which lost 7 bases and 4 bases, there was a span of 8 bases. Per the germline V gene, CDR1 is SGHNT and CDR2 is YYREEE (reference sequence). This CDR3 has 11 amino acids. Here the CDR3 reads CASVRGETQYF. The DNA of the CDR3 is TGTGCCAGCGTAAGGGGAGAGACCCAGTACTTC.

The chain employs TRBV12-3 or TRBV12-4 and TRBJ1-1; D uncertain. Trimming stripped 6 bases from V and 0 bases from J, with 5 bases between. The CDR3 length is 12 residues. CDR3 loop: CASRALNTEAFF. DNA for the CDR3: TGTGCCAGCAGGGCTCTGAACACTGAAGCTTTCTTT.

This rearrangement joins TRBV5-6 to TRBJ1-4; D possibly corresponds to TRBD1 (5 bases). The V and J ends lost 4 bases and 4 bases respectively, with 14 bases between them. Germline CDR1 is SGHDT and CDR2 is YYEEEE. The CDR3 extends over 15 amino acids. The CDR3 region is CASSPSWGVNEKLFF. CDR3 DNA: TGTGCCAGCAGCCCCTCCTGGGGGGTTAATGAAAAACTGTTTTTT.

The chain uses TRBV19 and TRBJ2-1; 10 bases map to TRBD2. The CDR3 has 16 amino acids. Trimming cost V 3 bases and J 6 bases; bases outside gene matches: 8. Germline CDR1 reads LNHDA; CDR2 reads SQIVND (reference sequence). The CDR3 sequence: CASSISLAGVFNEQFF. DNA of the CDR3: TGTGCCAGTAGTATTTCCCTAGCGGGAGTTTTCAATGAGCAGTTCTTC.

The chain is built from TRBV4-1 and TRBJ1-6; D not certain. The CDR3 spans 15 residues. Germline CDR1 reads MGHRA; CDR2 reads YSYEKL. V was clipped by 1 base and J by 9 bases, with 13 bases between them. CDR3 sequence reads: CASSQGADKPSPLHF. The CDR3 DNA reads as TGCGCCAGCAGCCAAGGGGCCGACAAGCCTTCACCCCTCCACTTT.

This clone was counted only a few times. The chain combines TRBV5-5 with TRBJ2-3; a possible D gene is TRBD1 (5 bases). Germline CDR1 reads SGHKS; CDR2 reads YYEKEE (reference sequence). Trimming cost V 0 bases and J 2 bases, with 10 bases left between them. The CDR3 loop spans 15 amino acids. CDR3 DNA sequence: TGTGCCAGCAGCTTGGCCCCCGGACACACAGATACGCAGTATTTT. Protein: CASSLAPGHTDTQYF.

The rearrangement uses TRBV9 and TRBJ2-1; 8 positions agree with TRBD2. CDR1 is SGDLS and CDR2 is YYNGEE in the germline V gene. There are 15 residues in the CDR3. Trimming cost V 0 bases and J 5 bases; bases outside gene matches: 4. The CDR3 DNA follows: TGTGCCAGCAGCGTAGACGGGAGGGGCGACAATGAGCAGTTCTTC. Residues: CASSVDGRGDNEQFF.

The chain carries TRBV7-2 and TRBJ2-2, with D possibly being TRBD1 (5 bases). V dropped 8 bases and J dropped 4 bases, with 14 bases sitting between them. The CDR3 totals 14 residues. Germline CDR1 SGHTA, CDR2 FQGNSA. CDR3 nucleotide sequence: TGTGCCAGCCGAAAGGGGTCAATCACCGGGGAGCTGTTTTTT. The encoded protein is CASRKGSITGELFF.

This chain's CDR3 is CASSSPGTSFYEQYF. CDR3 nucleotides: TGTGCCAGCAGTTCCCCCGGGACATCCTTCTACGAGCAGTACTTC. The chain couples TRBV28 to TRBJ2-7; tentative D call: TRBD1 (6 bases). The germline V gene encodes CDR1 MDHEN and CDR2 SYDVKM. V was pared by 4 bases and J by 3 bases, with 16 bases between. The CDR3 consists of 15 residues.

The chain joins TRBV28 to TRBJ2-7; possible D gene TRBD1, 5 bases. The germline V gene encodes CDR1 MDHEN and CDR2 SYDVKM. The CDR3 is 11 residues long. Trimming took 2 bases from V and 12 from J, leaving 11 bases between them. The CDR3 DNA reads TGTGCCAGCAGTTTAGGGGCCAGGCCGTACTTC. As protein: CASSLGARPYF. The full variable domain, in which reference TRBV28 and TRBJ2-7 provide the parts outside the CDR3, is DVKVTQSSRYLVKRTGEKVFLECVQDMDHENMFWYRQDPGLGLRLIYFSYDVKMKEKGDIPEGYSVSREKKERFSLILESASTNQTSMYLCASSLGARPYFGPGTRLTVT.

The V call is TRBV19, the J call TRBJ2-3; D not certain. Trimming stripped 5 bases from V and 8 bases from J, with 8 bases between. Germline V gene sequence: CDR1 LNHDA, CDR2 SQIVND (reference sequence). This CDR3 region has 11 residues. In nucleotides, the CDR3 is TGTGCCAGTAGTGACTGGCCTACGCAGTATTTT. Translated, it gives CASSDWPTQYF.

This clone was seen a handful of times. The rearrangement links TRBV5-4 to TRBJ1-4; 8 bases fit TRBD1. CDR1 is SGHNT, CDR2 YYREEE, per germline (reference sequence). The V gene end was trimmed by 4 bases and the J gene end by 8 bases; junction bases not matched to a gene: 10. The CDR3 runs 15 residues. CDR3 protein: CASSLGGQGEEKLFF. CDR3 coding DNA: TGTGCCAGCAGCCTTGGAGGACAGGGAGAAGAAAAACTGTTTTTT.

The chain uses TRBV12-5 and TRBJ2-1; D unclear. The germline V gene has CDR1 LGHNT and CDR2 FRNRAP. The V end was cut by 5 bases, the J end by 6 bases, with 17 bases between. CDR3 length: 15 residues. DNA for the CDR3: TGTGCTAGTGGTCCAGAGTCCCGGCGAGGCAATGAGCAGTTCTTC. Protein sequence: CASGPESRRGNEQFF.

The CDR3 spells CASSADSAYNSPLHF. CDR3 nucleotide sequence: TGTGCCAGCAGCGCAGACAGTGCATATAATTCACCCCTCCACTTT. V and J are TRBV7-3 and TRBJ1-6, with a weak D call TRBD1 (5 bases). V dropped 5 bases and J dropped 4 bases, with 12 bases sitting between them. The CDR3 runs 15 residues. Looked up from germline, CDR1 is SGHTA and CDR2 is FQGTGA.

The chain employs TRBV4-1 and TRBJ1-2, with 7 bases fitting TRBD1. This CDR3 comprises 15 residues. Germline-derived CDR1 and CDR2 are MGHRA and YSYEKL. V lost 3 bases, J lost 3 bases, and 7 bases stayed unmatched. The DNA for the CDR3 is TGCGCCAGCAGCCAGACGGACAGGAAGGACTATGGCTACACCTTC. Amino acid sequence: CASSQTDRKDYGYTF.